This is a list of T cell receptor beta chains from one sample in a study of CD8+ T cells in alopecia areata. This table comes from immunoSEQ multiplex PCR, and its TCRdb copy is limited to in-frame clones, with some not included. The sample lists around 190,000 clones; 60% were seen once. Sequencing was performed on CD4+ T cells sorted from blood, taken at week 24, from a patient treated with tofacitinib. Receptors were obtained from a human donor with alopecia areata. Each CDR3 is given with its conserved first and last residue. The order of the fields is D gene, V gene, clone size, J gene, CDR3 protein, CDR3 DNA. D genes are given only for firm matches. Rows may omit the clone size; those that give it use once, few, many or a size class.

d_call: -; v_call: TRBV7-2; clone_size: -; j_call: TRBJ1-1; cdr3_aa: CASSFAGIEAFF; cdr3_nt: TGTGCCAGCAGCTTTGCGGGAATTGAAGCTTTCTTT
d_call: -; v_call: TRBV4-1; clone_size: few; j_call: TRBJ2-7; cdr3_aa: CASSFRDLPTSNEQYF; cdr3_nt: TGCGCCAGCAGCTTTCGGGACCTACCAACTTCCAACGAGCAGTACTTC
d_call: TRBD2; v_call: TRBV14; clone_size: -; j_call: TRBJ2-1; cdr3_aa: CASTPAGTSDEQFF; cdr3_nt: TGTGCCAGCACCCCCGCCGGGACTAGCGATGAGCAGTTCTTC
d_call: TRBD1; v_call: TRBV9; clone_size: -; j_call: TRBJ1-2; cdr3_aa: CASSVEGGEGYTF; cdr3_nt: TGTGCCAGCAGCGTAGAAGGGGGCGAAGGCTACACCTTC
d_call: -; v_call: TRBV2; clone_size: -; j_call: TRBJ1-2; cdr3_aa: CASSEEGSSGYTF; cdr3_nt: TGTGCCAGCAGTGAAGAGGGATCCAGCGGCTACACCTTC
d_call: -; v_call: TRBV29-1; clone_size: -; j_call: TRBJ2-1; cdr3_aa: CSVAWNYGQFF; cdr3_nt: TGCAGCGTTGCTTGGAATTATGGGCAGTTCTTC
d_call: -; v_call: TRBV2; clone_size: -; j_call: TRBJ1-2; cdr3_aa: CASSEYGTARSYGYTF; cdr3_nt: TGTGCCAGCAGTGAGTACGGGACGGCGAGGTCCTATGGCTACACCTTC
d_call: -; v_call: TRBV29-1; clone_size: -; j_call: TRBJ2-1; cdr3_aa: CSVAGANSYNEQFF; cdr3_nt: TGCAGCGTTGCAGGGGCCAACTCTTACAATGAGCAGTTCTTC
d_call: -; v_call: TRBV30; clone_size: -; j_call: TRBJ1-2; cdr3_aa: CAWSDRARYTF; cdr3_nt: TGTGCCTGGAGTGACAGGGCTCGCTACACCTTC
d_call: -; v_call: TRBV9; clone_size: -; j_call: TRBJ2-3; cdr3_aa: CASSPGPGTDTQYF; cdr3_nt: TGTGCCAGCAGCCCCGGCCCGGGAACAGATACGCAGTATTTT
d_call: -; v_call: TRBV11-2; clone_size: -; j_call: TRBJ2-7; cdr3_aa: CASSPGTSSYEQYF; cdr3_nt: TGTGCCAGCAGCCCTGGGACATCCTCCTACGAGCAGTACTTC
d_call: -; v_call: TRBV6-5; clone_size: -; j_call: TRBJ2-2; cdr3_aa: CASSPRTSTGELFF; cdr3_nt: TGTGCCAGCAGTCCAAGGACAAGCACCGGGGAGCTGTTTTTT
d_call: TRBD2; v_call: TRBV4-3; clone_size: -; j_call: TRBJ2-3; cdr3_aa: CASSQTLAGHTDTQYF; cdr3_nt: TGCGCCAGCAGCCAAACACTAGCGGGGCACACAGATACGCAGTATTTT
d_call: -; v_call: TRBV11-2; clone_size: -; j_call: TRBJ2-2; cdr3_aa: CASSLLANTGELFF; cdr3_nt: TGTGCCAGCAGCTTGCTCGCGAACACCGGGGAGCTGTTTTTT
d_call: -; v_call: TRBV27; clone_size: -; j_call: TRBJ1-6; cdr3_aa: CASSFQQLNSPLHF; cdr3_nt: TGTGCCAGCAGTTTCCAACAGCTTAATTCACCCCTCCACTTT
d_call: -; v_call: TRBV30; clone_size: few; j_call: TRBJ2-3; cdr3_aa: CAWTSADTQYF; cdr3_nt: TGTGCCTGGACGAGCGCAGATACGCAGTATTTT
d_call: TRBD1; v_call: TRBV13; clone_size: once; j_call: TRBJ1-6; cdr3_aa: CASSVTDRAEPLHF; cdr3_nt: TGTGCCAGCAGCGTAACCGACAGGGCTGAACCCCTCCACTTT
d_call: -; v_call: TRBV29-1; clone_size: once; j_call: TRBJ2-1; cdr3_aa: CSAAEPRNEQFF; cdr3_nt: TGCAGCGCAGCAGAACCTCGCAATGAGCAGTTCTTC
d_call: -; v_call: TRBV29-1; clone_size: -; j_call: TRBJ1-2; cdr3_aa: CSAEQGNYGYTF; cdr3_nt: TGCAGCGCCGAACAGGGTAACTATGGCTACACCTTC
d_call: -; v_call: TRBV9; clone_size: -; j_call: TRBJ2-7; cdr3_aa: CASSNRQGYEQYF; cdr3_nt: TGTGCCAGCAGCAACCGTCAGGGCTACGAGCAGTACTTC
d_call: -; v_call: TRBV2; clone_size: -; j_call: TRBJ2-6; cdr3_aa: CASSSGANVLTF; cdr3_nt: TGTGCCAGCTCGAGCGGGGCCAACGTCCTGACTTTC
d_call: -; v_call: TRBV28; clone_size: -; j_call: TRBJ2-5; cdr3_aa: CASSLAWETQYF; cdr3_nt: TGTGCCAGCAGCCTAGCTTGGGAGACCCAGTACTTC
d_call: -; v_call: TRBV9; clone_size: -; j_call: TRBJ1-2; cdr3_aa: CASSPQGDYGYTF; cdr3_nt: TGTGCCAGCAGCCCACAAGGGGACTATGGCTACACCTTC
d_call: TRBD1; v_call: TRBV7-2; clone_size: -; j_call: TRBJ1-2; cdr3_aa: CASSSTGGNGYTF; cdr3_nt: TGTGCCAGCAGCTCGACAGGGGGAAATGGCTACACCTTC
d_call: -; v_call: TRBV29-1; clone_size: -; j_call: TRBJ1-1; cdr3_aa: CSVEGTLNTEAFF; cdr3_nt: TGCAGCGTTGAGGGGACATTGAACACTGAAGCTTTCTTT
d_call: -; v_call: TRBV2; clone_size: -; j_call: TRBJ1-6; cdr3_aa: CASNTLGGSPLHF; cdr3_nt: TGTGCCAGCAACACTTTGGGCGGTTCACCCCTCCACTTT
d_call: -; v_call: TRBV30; clone_size: -; j_call: TRBJ1-2; cdr3_aa: CAWSVAGTPYGYTF; cdr3_nt: TGTGCCTGGAGTGTGGCCGGGACACCCTATGGCTACACCTTC
d_call: -; v_call: TRBV23-1; clone_size: few; j_call: TRBJ2-7; cdr3_aa: CASSGGTVPGTDIWYEQYF; cdr3_nt: TGCGCCAGCAGTGGGGGGACCGTGCCCGGTACAGATATCTGGTACGAGCAGTACTTC
d_call: -; v_call: TRBV11-2; clone_size: few; j_call: TRBJ1-4; cdr3_aa: CASSLEFEKLFF; cdr3_nt: TGTGCCAGCAGCTTAGAGTTTGAAAAACTGTTTTTT
d_call: -; v_call: TRBV7-8; clone_size: -; j_call: TRBJ2-4; cdr3_aa: CASSLRAEVAKNIQYF; cdr3_nt: TGTGCCAGCAGCTTGAGGGCGGAGGTAGCCAAAAACATTCAGTACTTC
d_call: -; v_call: TRBV5-6; clone_size: -; j_call: TRBJ1-5; cdr3_aa: CASSLGRNQPQHF; cdr3_nt: TGTGCCAGCAGCTTGGGGAGAAATCAGCCCCAGCATTTT
d_call: -; v_call: TRBV7-8; clone_size: few; j_call: TRBJ1-5; cdr3_aa: CASSLVRHRADQPQHF; cdr3_nt: TGTGCCAGCAGCTTAGTTAGGCACAGGGCCGATCAGCCCCAGCATTTT
d_call: TRBD2; v_call: TRBV6-5; clone_size: -; j_call: TRBJ2-1; cdr3_aa: CASSAAGRPMGQFF; cdr3_nt: TGTGCCAGCAGTGCAGCGGGACGACCTATGGGGCAGTTCTTC
d_call: -; v_call: TRBV5-1; clone_size: -; j_call: TRBJ1-1; cdr3_aa: CASSLFDVTPTEAFF; cdr3_nt: TGCGCCAGCAGCTTGTTCGATGTAACCCCCACTGAAGCTTTCTTT
d_call: -; v_call: TRBV2; clone_size: -; j_call: TRBJ2-2; cdr3_aa: CASSVKTGNTGELFF; cdr3_nt: TGTGCCAGCAGTGTGAAGACAGGGAACACCGGGGAGCTGTTTTTT
d_call: TRBD2; v_call: TRBV14; clone_size: few; j_call: TRBJ2-1; cdr3_aa: CASSLPGLAGERSNEQFF; cdr3_nt: TGTGCCAGCAGCCTACCGGGACTAGCGGGGGAGCGCTCCAATGAGCAGTTCTTC
d_call: -; v_call: TRBV4-3; clone_size: -; j_call: TRBJ2-3; cdr3_aa: CASSQTGRDTQYF; cdr3_nt: TGCGCCAGCAGCCAGACAGGTCGAGATACGCAGTATTTT
d_call: -; v_call: TRBV9; clone_size: -; j_call: TRBJ2-2; cdr3_aa: CASSVDGQPNTGELFF; cdr3_nt: TGTGCCAGCAGCGTCGATGGACAGCCCAACACCGGGGAGCTGTTTTTT
d_call: -; v_call: TRBV7-2; clone_size: few; j_call: TRBJ1-5; cdr3_aa: CASSLGGGSNQPQHF; cdr3_nt: TGTGCCAGCAGCTTAGGAGGGGGGAGCAATCAGCCCCAGCATTTT
d_call: -; v_call: TRBV5-5; clone_size: -; j_call: TRBJ1-1; cdr3_aa: CASSWTVGEMNTEAFF; cdr3_nt: TGTGCCAGCAGCTGGACCGTAGGGGAAATGAACACTGAAGCTTTCTTT
d_call: TRBD1; v_call: TRBV6-1; clone_size: -; j_call: TRBJ1-2; cdr3_aa: CASSESQGVNGYTF; cdr3_nt: TGTGCCAGCAGTGAAAGTCAGGGGGTAAATGGCTACACCTTC
d_call: -; v_call: TRBV7-3; clone_size: -; j_call: TRBJ2-7; cdr3_aa: CASSLECEQYF; cdr3_nt: TGTGCCAGCAGTTTGGAATGCGAGCAGTACTTC
d_call: -; v_call: TRBV19; clone_size: -; j_call: TRBJ1-3; cdr3_aa: CASSIEGASSGNTIYF; cdr3_nt: TGTGCCAGTAGTATAGAGGGCGCCTCCTCTGGAAACACCATATATTTT
d_call: -; v_call: TRBV5-6; clone_size: -; j_call: TRBJ1-1; cdr3_aa: CASSRVNTEAFF; cdr3_nt: TGTGCCAGCAGCAGAGTTAACACTGAAGCTTTCTTT
d_call: -; v_call: TRBV11-2; clone_size: medium-sized; j_call: TRBJ2-1; cdr3_aa: CASSLGSNNEQFF; cdr3_nt: TGTGCCAGCAGCTTAGGGTCGAACAATGAGCAGTTCTTC
d_call: -; v_call: TRBV5-6; clone_size: -; j_call: TRBJ1-2; cdr3_aa: CASSPSGVYGYTF; cdr3_nt: TGTGCCAGCAGCCCATCGGGGGTTTATGGCTACACCTTC
d_call: -; v_call: TRBV6-1; clone_size: -; j_call: TRBJ1-1; cdr3_aa: CASFKQENTEAFF; cdr3_nt: TGTGCCAGCTTTAAACAGGAGAACACTGAAGCTTTCTTT
d_call: -; v_call: TRBV29-1; clone_size: -; j_call: TRBJ1-2; cdr3_aa: CSVRPEETYGYTF; cdr3_nt: TGCAGCGTTCGACCGGAAGAAACGTATGGCTACACCTTC
d_call: -; v_call: TRBV27; clone_size: -; j_call: TRBJ1-2; cdr3_aa: CASSRERPGRLVHGYTF; cdr3_nt: TGTGCCAGCAGTAGAGAGAGACCCGGGCGTTTAGTACATGGCTACACCTTC
d_call: -; v_call: TRBV30; clone_size: -; j_call: TRBJ1-4; cdr3_aa: CAGEGVTNEKLFF; cdr3_nt: TGTGCCGGGGAAGGTGTAACTAATGAAAAACTGTTTTTT
d_call: -; v_call: TRBV2; clone_size: -; j_call: TRBJ2-1; cdr3_aa: CASSEGRSYNEQFF; cdr3_nt: TGTGCCAGCAGTGAGGGACGGTCCTATAATGAGCAGTTCTTC
d_call: -; v_call: TRBV30; clone_size: -; j_call: TRBJ1-4; cdr3_aa: CAWSVGANEKLFF; cdr3_nt: TGTGCCTGGAGTGTGGGGGCTAATGAAAAACTGTTTTTT
d_call: -; v_call: TRBV2; clone_size: -; j_call: TRBJ1-5; cdr3_aa: CASRMNQPQHF; cdr3_nt: TGTGCCAGCCGAATGAACCAGCCCCAGCATTTT
d_call: -; v_call: TRBV25-1; clone_size: -; j_call: TRBJ1-5; cdr3_aa: CASSEGNQPQHF; cdr3_nt: TGTGCCAGCAGTGAAGGGAATCAGCCCCAGCATTTT
d_call: -; v_call: TRBV25-1; clone_size: -; j_call: TRBJ2-7; cdr3_aa: CASRDLSYEQYF; cdr3_nt: TGTGCCAGCAGGGACCTCTCCTACGAGCAGTACTTC
d_call: -; v_call: TRBV10-2; clone_size: -; j_call: TRBJ2-7; cdr3_aa: CASSHGHSYEQYF; cdr3_nt: TGCGCCAGTTCTCACGGACACTCCTACGAGCAGTACTTC